Following are 16 T cell receptor beta chains from one sample sequenced in a study of PD-L1 blockade in urothelial cancer. TCRdb keeps only in-frame clones here, not all; method: immunoSEQ multiplex PCR. The data show about 30,000 clones, over 80% seen once. The specimen was PBMCs, collected around atezolizumab (anti-PD-L1) treatment. The receptors originated from a man in his forties or fifties with urothelial cancer.

This chain links TRBV6-5 with TRBJ1-4, with 11 positions matching TRBD1. CDR1 and CDR2 (germline): MNHEY, SVGAGI. The length of the CDR3 is 16 residues. Germline trimming cut 0 bases from V and 7 bases from J; bases unmatched to any gene: 4. The CDR3 region is CASSYSRDRGSEKLFF. The CDR3 DNA reads TGTGCCAGCAGTTACTCTAGGGACAGGGGGAGTGAAAAACTGTTTTTT.

The sample holds one count of this clone. The gene calls are TRBV4-2 and TRBJ1-2; weak D call: TRBD1 (5 bases). V was pared by 5 bases and J by 8 bases, with 18 bases between. The CDR3 is made up of 14 amino acids. Germline-derived CDR1 and CDR2 are LGHNA and YNFKEQ. The CDR3 spells CASSLSQGIGGYTF. CDR3 sequence (DNA): TGTGCCAGCAGCTTGTCGCAGGGTATCGGCGGCTACACCTTC.

The CDR3 DNA follows: TGCAGCGTAGCAGGGGGCTCCTACAATGAGCAGTTCTTC. Its translation: CSVAGGSYNEQFF. The chain employs TRBV29-1 and TRBJ2-1; 7 nucleotides agree with TRBD1. J was trimmed by 0 bases and V by 6 bases; bases with no gene match: 2. The CDR3 runs 13 residues. In germline, CDR1 is SQVTM, CDR2 ANQGSEA.

V gene TRBV29-1 combines with J gene TRBJ2-7, with 10 bases lining up with TRBD2. Losses at the gene ends were 6 bases for V and 2 bases for J; bases not matched to a gene: 10. This CDR3 contains 15 residues. CDR1 and CDR2 (germline): SQVTM, ANQGSEA. The CDR3, as DNA: TGCAGCGTCTCAGGGGGACTAGCGCTTACCTACGAGCAGTACTTC. Amino acid sequence: CSVSGGLALTYEQYF.

This clone appeared a single time. The rearrangement joins TRBV6-4 to TRBJ1-5; possible D gene TRBD1, 6 bases. Trimming removed 0 bases from V and 9 bases from J, with 15 bases in between. The CDR3 totals 15 residues. From germline, CDR1 is MRHNA and CDR2 SNTAGT. This chain's CDR3 is CASSDSMDSGGPQHF. The CDR3 DNA is TGTGCCAGCAGTGACTCGATGGACAGCGGGGGGCCCCAGCATTTT.

The rearrangement links TRBV6-6 to TRBJ2-1, with a possible D match to TRBD1 (6 bases). With 5 bases removed from V and 7 bases from J, the gap between germline ends came to 9 bases. This CDR3 comprises 12 residues. CDR1 and CDR2 (germline): MNHNY, SVGAGI (reference sequence). The CDR3 DNA sequence: TGTGCCAGCAGTCCAACAGGGAATGAGCAGTTCTTC. It is translated as CASSPTGNEQFF.

The V and J genes are TRBV10-3 and TRBJ2-1, with a tentative D call TRBD2 (9 bases). Trimming removed 3 bases from V and 7 bases from J, with 28 bases in between. From germline, CDR1 is ENHRY and CDR2 SYGVKD. The CDR3 is 19 amino acids. DNA for the CDR3: TGTGCCATCAGTGATCCACAGGGGGTCCAGGGTACTAGCGGGAATGAGCAGTTCTTC. Amino acids: CAISDPQGVQGTSGNEQFF.

The gene calls are TRBV19 and TRBJ2-1; D might be TRBD2 (6 bases). Germline assignment: CDR1 LNHDA and CDR2 SQIVND (reference sequence). The CDR3 contains 15 residues. V was cut by 6 bases and J by 0 bases, with 12 bases left in between. The CDR3 sequence is CASRGGTSSYNEQFF. The CDR3 DNA reads as TGTGCCAGTAGAGGCGGGACGAGCTCCTACAATGAGCAGTTCTTC.

This clone was counted once. The V and J genes are TRBV2 and TRBJ1-5; weak D call: TRBD1 (6 bases). Trimming left V 6 bases short and J 4 bases short, with 10 bases between. The germline gives CDR1 SNHLY, CDR2 FYNNEI. CDR3 length: 13 residues. CDR3 nucleotide sequence: TGTGCCAGCAGCTTGCAGGGGAATCAGCCCCAGCATTTT. Amino acid sequence: CASSLQGNQPQHF.

The chain is built from TRBV18 and TRBJ2-5; perhaps TRBD2 as D (6 bases). V dropped 3 bases and J dropped 2 bases, with 7 bases sitting between them. The CDR3 extends over 13 amino acids. Germline CDR1 is KGHSH and CDR2 is LQKENI. CDR3 residues: CASSPGTQETQYF. The CDR3 nucleotides read TGTGCCAGCTCACCCGGGACTCAAGAGACCCAGTACTTC.

The chain links TRBV7-9 to TRBJ2-7; 10 nucleotides line up with TRBD1. Trimming at V came to 8 bases and at J to 7 bases, leaving 8 bases not matched to a gene. In germline, CDR1 is SEHNR, CDR2 FQNEAQ (reference sequence). CDR3 length: 13 amino acids. The CDR3 nucleotides are TGTGCCAGCCAGGGAGCGGGACAGGGGGAGCAGTACTTC. Translated, it gives CASQGAGQGEQYF.

This clone was seen a handful of times. The chain combines TRBV30 with TRBJ1-5; D possibly corresponds to TRBD1 (5 bases). Trimming stripped 1 base from V and 2 bases from J, with 12 bases between. CDR1 is GTSNPN and CDR2 is SVGIG in the germline V gene (reference sequence). The CDR3 spans 15 residues. The CDR3 reads CAWSAGGYGNQPQHF. DNA of the CDR3: TGTGCCTGGAGTGCGGGGGGGTACGGCAATCAGCCCCAGCATTTT.

CDR3 coding DNA: TGCGCCAGCAGCTTACAGGGGACTGGGGCCAACGTCCTGACTTTC. This translates into CASSLQGTGANVLTF. The rearrangement joins TRBV5-1 to TRBJ2-6, with 7 bases that match TRBD1. Per the germline V gene, CDR1 is SGHRS and CDR2 is YFSETQ. This CDR3 has 15 amino acids. Unmatched junction bases numbered 1, after V lost 2 bases and J lost 2 bases.

This clone was seen more than once but under ten times. The chain recombines TRBV5-1 with TRBJ2-1, with 10 bases lining up with TRBD2. The J segment lost 8 bases and the V segment lost 4 bases, leaving 6 bases of the junction unmatched. The CDR3 consists of 14 residues. Germline V gene lookup returns CDR1 SGHRS and CDR2 YFSETQ. This CDR3 reads CASSPQTSGHEQFF. The CDR3, as DNA: TGCGCCAGCAGCCCCCAGACTAGCGGGCATGAGCAGTTCTTC.

This chain links TRBV7-8 with TRBJ1-1; possibly TRBD1 for D (5 bases). CDR1 and CDR2 (germline): SGHVS, FQNEAQ. This CDR3 has 12 amino acids. Trimming took 6 bases from V and 10 from J, leaving 15 bases between them. CDR3 nucleotides: TGTGCCAGCAGTTTCGGACCCGGGGGAGCTTTCTTT. Its translation: CASSFGPGGAFF. Looking up the rest from reference TRBV7-8 and TRBJ1-1 gives the full variable domain: GAGVSQSPRYKVAKRGQDVALRCDPISGHVSLFWYQQALGQGPEFLTYFQNEAQLDKSGLPSDRFFAERPEGSVSTLKIQRTQQEDSAVYLCASSFGPGGAFFGQGTRLTVV.

The rearrangement links TRBV7-6 to TRBJ2-7, with TRBD1 matching over 8 bases. Germline V lookup: CDR1 SGHVS, CDR2 FNYEAQ. CDR3 length: 14 amino acids. Trimming at V came to 4 bases and at J to 6 bases, leaving 8 bases not matched to a gene. CDR3 sequence: CASSSTGAVGEQYF. The CDR3 bases are TGTGCCAGCAGCTCGACAGGGGCGGTGGGCGAGCAGTACTTC.